This T cell receptor beta chain was obtained from a study of blood T cell repertoires in COVID-19. In the authors' workflow: For nucleated cells, counts were estimated from reference gene primer amplification. The data were produced by immunoSEQ multiplex PCR, yet TCRdb's version contains in-frame clones alone and is incomplete. The DNA gave D and trimming, while V, J and clone size come from that table. The sample carries around 22,000 clones, over 70% recorded once. The receptor was isolated from a human donor with active COVID-19. The donor label of this sample is uncertain. Sequencing was performed on peripheral blood.

CDR3 sequence reads: CASFTNLDSYGYTF. The DNA for the CDR3 is TGTGCCAGCTTCACCAATCTGGACAGCTATGGCTACACCTTC. The genes are TRBV18 and TRBJ1-2, with TRBD1 as a possible D gene (6 bases). Germline V gene data show CDR1 as KGHSH and CDR2 as LQKENI. V was trimmed by 7 bases and J by 4 bases, leaving 16 bases between them. The CDR3 sequence is 14 residues long.